One sample yielded the 3 T cell receptor beta chains listed below, sequenced in a study of T cell changes during pregnancy in multiple sclerosis (dated by TCRdb to between 2018 and 2021). Library method: the immunoSEQ multiplex PCR assay. Held by TCRdb, this immuneACCESS table contains in-frame sequences only and omits some clones. Under half of the omission traces to an unresolved V gene where checked; the cause of the rest is unknown. Present in this sample are 45,000 to 50,000 clones, 80% to 95% of which were seen just once. Of the sample, around 10% is held by the ten largest clones. The specimen comprised CD8+ T cells from peripheral blood mononuclear cells, sampled after pregnancy. The origin of the receptors is a female donor with multiple sclerosis, enrolled in a pregnancy study.

This sequence joins TRBV6-6 and TRBJ2-7; 8 bases line up with TRBD1. Germline V gene lookup returns CDR1 MNHNY and CDR2 SVGAGI (reference sequence). The CDR3 runs to 15 residues. J gave up 3 bases and V 4 bases, and 8 bases lay outside the gene matches. The CDR3 coding sequence is TGTGCCAGCAGTTTGGGGACAGGAGTTAACTACGAGCAGTACTTC. Protein: CASSLGTGVNYEQYF.

The rearrangement joins TRBV27 to TRBJ1-1; D is possibly TRBD1 (5 bases). Looked up from germline, CDR1 is MNHEY and CDR2 is SMNVEV (reference sequence). V was cut by 1 base and J by 4 bases, with 16 bases left in between. The CDR3 has 16 residues. CDR3 nucleotides: TGTGCCAGCAGTTTATGGTCAGGGAACCCTAGCACTGAAGCTTTCTTT. Protein: CASSLWSGNPSTEAFF.

This chain connects TRBV7-9 to TRBJ1-2; possibly TRBD1 for D (5 bases). The CDR3 loop spans 14 amino acids. Germline V CDR1 and CDR2: SEHNR, FQNEAQ (reference sequence). V lost 4 bases and J lost 4, with 13 bases in between. CDR3 bases: TGTGCCAGCAGCTGGGCCGGGGGGAGCTATGGCTACACCTTC. Encoded protein: CASSWAGGSYGYTF.